This entry lists 14 T cell receptor beta chains sequenced from one sample in a study of blood T cell repertoires in COVID-19 (TCRdb year 2020). The library was built by means of the immunoSEQ multiplex PCR assay. TCRdb obtained this table from immuneACCESS and retained in-frame rearrangements with V and J assigned. These tables miss some clones; where compared with another copy, unresolved V genes account for less than half of the shortfall, and the remainder is unexplained. Recorded for this sample are tens of thousands of clones; 80% to 95% of them occurred a single time. The ten largest clones represent roughly 15% of the sample. The sequencing input was peripheral blood. All receptors derive from a man older than 75 with acute or convalescent COVID-19.

The chain uses TRBV19 and TRBJ2-2; D uncertain. This CDR3 is built from 13 residues. V lost 3 bases and J lost 4, with 6 bases in between. Looked up from germline, CDR1 is LNHDA and CDR2 is SQIVND (reference sequence). This CDR3 is CASSMGSTGELFF. For the CDR3, the DNA is TGTGCCAGTAGTATGGGCAGCACCGGGGAGCTGTTTTTT.

The chain links TRBV30 to TRBJ2-5; 8 positions agree with TRBD2. CDR3 length: 14 residues. Germline V gene data show CDR1 as GTSNPN and CDR2 as SVGIG (reference sequence). V lost 1 base to trimming and J lost 5 bases; unmatched junction nucleotides: 6. The CDR3: CAWSARGALETQYF. Written as DNA, the CDR3 is TGTGCCTGGAGTGCGCGGGGGGCACTGGAGACCCAGTACTTC.

The chain uses TRBV19 and TRBJ1-4; possible D gene TRBD1, 5 bases. The CDR3 sequence is 13 residues long. CDR1 is LNHDA and CDR2 is SQIVND in the germline V gene (reference sequence). V was cut by 3 bases and J by 5 bases, with 7 bases left in between. The CDR3 region has the DNA TGTGCCAGTAGTATGAGACAGAATGAAAAACTGTTTTTT. Encoded protein: CASSMRQNEKLFF.

The gene calls are TRBV10-3 and TRBJ1-6, with 8 nucleotides matching TRBD1. The CDR3 is 15 residues long. Germline V gene sequence: CDR1 ENHRY, CDR2 SYGVKD. With V trimmed by 6 bases and J by 5 bases, 6 bases remained unmatched. The CDR3 here is CAIRAPTGDNSPLHF. Written as DNA, the CDR3 is TGTGCCATCAGGGCCCCGACAGGGGATAATTCACCCCTCCACTTT.

V and J are TRBV5-1 and TRBJ1-2; a weak D match, TRBD1 (5 bases). The CDR3 has 15 amino acids. Germline V lookup: CDR1 SGHRS, CDR2 YFSETQ. Trimming left V 0 bases short and J 6 bases short, with 15 bases between. CDR3: CASSLEGRVNHGYTF. CDR3 in DNA: TGCGCCAGCAGCTTGGAGGGGAGGGTCAATCATGGCTACACCTTC.

The chain links TRBV7-6 to TRBJ2-2; 13 bases align to TRBD2. The ends lost 1 base at V and 6 bases at J; junction bases unmatched: 2. Germline lookup yields CDR1 SGHVS and CDR2 FNYEAQ. The length of the CDR3 is 16 residues. The CDR3 region has the DNA TGTGCCAGCAGCTTAGGACTAGCGGGGGGTCCCGGGGAGCTGTTTTTT. Protein product: CASSLGLAGGPGELFF. The full variable domain, rest sourced from reference TRBV7-6 and TRBJ2-2, is GAGVSQSPRYKVTKRGQDVALRCDPISGHVSLYWYRQALGQGPEFLTYFNYEAQQDKSGLPNDRFSAERPEGSISTLTIQRTEQRDSAMYRCASSLGLAGGPGELFFGEGSRLTVL.

This chain joins TRBV6-5 and TRBJ1-1; D gene unclear. The germline CDR1 and CDR2 sequences are MNHEY and SVGAGI. V lost 7 bases and J 2 bases, leaving 14 bases between the germline ends. This CDR3 contains 14 residues. CDR3 sequence (DNA): TGTGCCAGCAACCTTGGCCAAGATAACACTGAAGCTTTCTTT. Translated: CASNLGQDNTEAFF.

This clone was observed a single time. J is TRBJ1-2 and V is TRBV3-1 (or the pseudogene TRBV3-2); possible D gene TRBD1, 6 bases. This CDR3 is 19 amino acids long. Between the trimmed V and J ends, which lost 0 bases and 5 bases, there was a span of 25 bases. Germline V gives CDR1 LGHDT, CDR2 YNNKEL (reference sequence). The CDR3 here is CASSQETAAGRRGGYGYTF. The CDR3 DNA is TGTGCCAGCAGCCAAGAAACCGCCGCCGGGAGGCGAGGGGGTTATGGCTACACCTTC.

The chain recombines TRBV28 with TRBJ2-5; 9 bases are a match to TRBD1. Germline loops: CDR1 MDHEN, CDR2 SYDVKM. This CDR3 region has 16 residues. With V trimmed by 7 bases and J by 4 bases, 13 bases remained unmatched. Written as DNA, the CDR3 is TGTGCCAGCATCCCCAATCTGGGGACAGGGCCAGAGACCCAGTACTTC. It is translated as CASIPNLGTGPETQYF.

The chain is built from TRBV28 and TRBJ1-5, with D possibly being TRBD1 (6 bases). The length of the CDR3 is 13 residues. Trimming pared 6 bases from V and 7 bases from J, leaving 13 bases between. The germline V gene has CDR1 MDHEN and CDR2 SYDVKM. In DNA form, the CDR3 reads TGTGCCAGCAGGCCAGGGGTAAGCCAGCCCCAGCATTTT. This gives the protein CASRPGVSQPQHF.

The V and J genes are TRBV28 and TRBJ1-5; possible D gene TRBD1, 5 bases. V gave up 2 bases and J gave up 7 bases, with 15 bases separating them. In germline, CDR1 is MDHEN, CDR2 SYDVKM. CDR3 length: 15 amino acids. DNA for the CDR3: TGTGCCAGCAGTTTAGTATCCGGGGGTGGACAGCCCCAGCATTTT. Encoded protein: CASSLVSGGGQPQHF.

V usage is TRBV18 and J usage is TRBJ2-3; tentatively, D is TRBD2 (6 bases). The germline V gene has CDR1 KGHSH and CDR2 LQKENI. Trimming removed 3 bases from V and 2 bases from J, with 18 bases in between. The CDR3 is made up of 17 amino acids. The CDR3 is CASSPTGAGLPTDTQYF. CDR3 in DNA: TGTGCCAGCTCACCGACTGGGGCGGGACTCCCCACAGATACGCAGTATTTT.

V gene TRBV25-1 combines with J gene TRBJ2-5, with TRBD2 matching 12 bases. Germline CDR1 and CDR2: MGHDK and SYGVNS. Unmatched junction bases numbered 4, after V lost 6 bases and J lost 5 bases. This CDR3 region has 14 residues. This CDR3 reads CASSPGTSGETQYF. The CDR3 nucleotides are TGTGCCAGCAGCCCCGGGACTAGCGGGGAGACCCAGTACTTC. Full variable domain (rest looked up from reference TRBV25-1 and TRBJ2-5): EADIYQTPRYLVIGTGKKITLECSQTMGHDKMYWYQQDPGMELHLIHYSYGVNSTEKGDLSSESTVSRIRTEHFPLTLESARPSHTSQYLCASSPGTSGETQYFGPGTRLLVL.

The chain is built from TRBV19 and TRBJ2-1, with 8 positions matching TRBD2. The trim removed 4 bases at V and 12 bases at J, leaving 14 bases unmatched. The CDR3 extends over 15 amino acids. Germline CDR1 reads LNHDA; CDR2 reads SQIVND (reference sequence). The CDR3 nucleotides read TGTGCCAGTAGTACGCAACCGGGACTAGGAGGTCGGCAGTTCTTC. This sequence encodes CASSTQPGLGGRQFF.